This T cell receptor (beta chain) was observed in a study of cytomegalovirus exposure and HLA in healthy donors. Study summary: Assignment to the Caucasian-associated ancestry cluster applied to about 80% of the 300 to 500 genotyped donors.

Turning to this clone: Antigen unknown.

Study-wide results and limits: Donor immune exposure was known only as CMV serostatus. 164 TCR beta chains were listed as cytomegalovirus-associated. Later analysis identified several of the most significant clusters that appeared linked to common viral pathogens.

Germline CDR1 and CDR2: SGDLS and YYNGEE. Unmatched junction bases numbered 6, after V lost 2 bases and J lost 0 bases. This CDR3 spans 18 amino acids. Amplification used 60 Vbeta primers and 13 Jbeta primers. Data came from immunoSEQ multiplex PCR; TCRdb stores just in-frame clones and leaves some out. Here the sample spans about 150,000 clones, under 85% being singletons. This TCR was sampled from a young man in good health and CMV-seronegative. The chain carries TRBV9 and TRBJ2-2, with TRBD2 matching over 11 bases. The specimen sequenced was PBMCs. Here the CDR3 DNA reads TGTGCCAGCAGCGTTGTAGCGGGGGGGCCTACGAACACCGGGGAGCTGTTTTTT. Encoded protein: CASSVVAGGPTNTGELFF.